Reported below is one TCR beta chain. Its antigen is still unknown. The assay was immunoSEQ multiplex PCR, and TCRdb's table has in-frame clones only and misses some. This sample has roughly 150,000 clones, with 85% to 95% found just once. This sample stems from a study of T cell responses to AZD1222 COVID-19 vaccine. Study-level points and caveats: Donors in the cohort were predominantly white British and more often female, and clonal diversity was possibly underestimated.

Germline V gene sequence: CDR1 SGHTA, CDR2 FQGTGA. The CDR3 spans 15 residues. Germline trimming cut 5 bases from V and 10 bases from J; bases unmatched to any gene: 10. The clonotype originates from an adult who received the AZD1222 COVID-19 vaccine. The sample consisted of peripheral blood, taken 28 days after the second AZD1222 dose. This chain joins TRBV7-3 and TRBJ2-1, with TRBD2 matching over 11 bases. This CDR3 reads CASSVGTSGPEEQFF. The CDR3 DNA reads as TGTGCCAGCAGCGTCGGGACTAGCGGCCCAGAGGAGCAGTTCTTC.